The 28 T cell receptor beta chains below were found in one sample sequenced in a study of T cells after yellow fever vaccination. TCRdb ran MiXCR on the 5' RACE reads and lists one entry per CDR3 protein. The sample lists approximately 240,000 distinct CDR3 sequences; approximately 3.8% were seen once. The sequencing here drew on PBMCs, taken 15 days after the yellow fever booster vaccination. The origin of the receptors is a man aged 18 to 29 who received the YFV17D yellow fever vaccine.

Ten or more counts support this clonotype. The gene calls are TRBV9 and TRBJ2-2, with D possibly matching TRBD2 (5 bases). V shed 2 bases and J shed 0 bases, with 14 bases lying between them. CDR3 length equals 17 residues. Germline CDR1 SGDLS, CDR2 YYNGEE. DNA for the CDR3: TGTGCCAGCAGCGTGACGGGATCCGGGGCGAACACCGGGGAGCTGTTTTTT. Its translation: CASSVTGSGANTGELFF. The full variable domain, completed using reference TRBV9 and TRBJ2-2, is DSGVTQTPKHLITATGQRVTLRCSPRSGDLSVYWYQQSLDQGLQFLIQYYNGEERAKGNILERFSAQQFPDLHSELNLSSLELGDSALYFCASSVTGSGANTGELFFGEGSRLTVL.

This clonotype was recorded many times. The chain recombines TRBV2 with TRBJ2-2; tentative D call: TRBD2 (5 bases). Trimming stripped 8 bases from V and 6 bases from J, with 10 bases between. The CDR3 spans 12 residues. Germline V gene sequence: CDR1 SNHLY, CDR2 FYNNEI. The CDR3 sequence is CASSRGSGELFF. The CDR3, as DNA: TGTGCCAGCTCTCGGGGATCCGGGGAGCTGTTTTTT.

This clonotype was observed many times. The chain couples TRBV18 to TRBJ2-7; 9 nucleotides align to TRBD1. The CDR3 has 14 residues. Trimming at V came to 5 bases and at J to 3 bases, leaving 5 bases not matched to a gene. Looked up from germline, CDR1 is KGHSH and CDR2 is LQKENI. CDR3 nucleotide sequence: TGTGCCAGCTCATCCGGGACAGGGAGCTACGAGCAGTACTTC. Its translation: CASSSGTGSYEQYF.

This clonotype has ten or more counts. The CDR3 loop is CASSPKDTQSTDTQYF. The CDR3 DNA sequence: TGTGCCAGCAGCCCGAAGGACACCCAAAGCACAGATACGCAGTATTTT. The chain links TRBV9 to TRBJ2-3; D perhaps matches TRBD1 (5 bases). Trimming cost V 4 bases and J 0 bases, with 15 bases left between them. Germline lookup yields CDR1 SGDLS and CDR2 YYNGEE. This CDR3 is built from 16 residues.

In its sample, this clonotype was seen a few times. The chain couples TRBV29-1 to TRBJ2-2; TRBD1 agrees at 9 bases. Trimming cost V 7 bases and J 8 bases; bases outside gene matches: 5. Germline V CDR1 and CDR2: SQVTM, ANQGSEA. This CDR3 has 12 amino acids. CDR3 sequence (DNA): TGCAGCGCCCGGGACAGGGTAGGGGAGCTGTTTTTT. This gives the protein CSARDRVGELFF.

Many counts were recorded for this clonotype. CDR3 loop: CASSLELAWEQFF. CDR3 in DNA: TGTGCCAGCAGTTTAGAACTAGCTTGGGAGCAGTTCTTC. The chain recombines TRBV12-3 or TRBV12-4 with TRBJ2-1, with D possibly TRBD2 on 6 matching bases. The CDR3 length is 13 residues. Trimming removed 1 base at V and 10 bases at J, with 11 bases between.

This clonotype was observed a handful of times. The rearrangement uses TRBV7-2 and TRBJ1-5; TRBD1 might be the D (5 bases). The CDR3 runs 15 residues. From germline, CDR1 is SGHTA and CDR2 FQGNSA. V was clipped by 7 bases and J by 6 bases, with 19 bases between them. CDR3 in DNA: TGTGCCAGCATGGGGGACCGGGTTAGAGGTCAGCCCCAGCATTTT. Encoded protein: CASMGDRVRGQPQHF.

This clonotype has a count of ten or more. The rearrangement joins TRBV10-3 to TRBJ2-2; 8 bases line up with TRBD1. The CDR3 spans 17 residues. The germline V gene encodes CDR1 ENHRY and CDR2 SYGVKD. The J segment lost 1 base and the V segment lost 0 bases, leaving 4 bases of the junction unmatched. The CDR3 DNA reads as TGTGCCATCAGTGAGTCGGGACAGGCCGTGAACACCGGGGAGCTGTTTTTT. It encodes CAISESGQAVNTGELFF.

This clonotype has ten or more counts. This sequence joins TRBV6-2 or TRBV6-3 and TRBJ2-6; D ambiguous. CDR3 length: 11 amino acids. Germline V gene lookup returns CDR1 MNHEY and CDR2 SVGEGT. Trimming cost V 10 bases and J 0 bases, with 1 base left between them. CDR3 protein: CATSGANVLTF. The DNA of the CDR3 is TGTGCCACCTCTGGGGCCAACGTCCTGACTTTC.

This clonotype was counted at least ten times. CDR3 sequence reads: CASSLWTGTSPLHF. In DNA, the CDR3 is TGCGCCAGCAGCCTATGGACAGGGACCTCACCCCTCCACTTT. The chain is built from TRBV5-1 and TRBJ1-6; 8 positions agree with TRBD1. V gave up 4 bases and J gave up 10 bases; unmatched junction bases: 7. CDR1 and CDR2 from the germline V gene are SGHRS and YFSETQ. The CDR3 spans 14 residues.

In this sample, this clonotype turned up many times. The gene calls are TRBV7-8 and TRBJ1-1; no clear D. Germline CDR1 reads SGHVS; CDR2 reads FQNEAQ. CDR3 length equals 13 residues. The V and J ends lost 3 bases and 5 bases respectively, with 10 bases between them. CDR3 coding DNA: TGTGCCAGCAGCTTGGGCCTCGAGACTGAAGCTTTCTTT. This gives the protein CASSLGLETEAFF.

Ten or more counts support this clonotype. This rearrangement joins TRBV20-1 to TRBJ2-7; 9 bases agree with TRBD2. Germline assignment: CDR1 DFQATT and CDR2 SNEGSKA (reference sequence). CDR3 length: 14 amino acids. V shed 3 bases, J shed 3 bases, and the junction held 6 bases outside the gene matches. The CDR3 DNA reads TGCAGTGCTAGTCCCCTAGCGGGACGCTACGAGCAGTACTTC. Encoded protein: CSASPLAGRYEQYF.

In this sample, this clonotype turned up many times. CDR3 DNA sequence: TGTGCCAGCAGTTTAGGATCCCTTACCTTCTACGAGCAGTACTTC. It is translated as CASSLGSLTFYEQYF. J is TRBJ2-7 and V is TRBV12-3 or TRBV12-4; the D is unclear. The length of the CDR3 is 15 residues. Trimming removed 1 base at V and 3 bases at J, with 13 bases between.

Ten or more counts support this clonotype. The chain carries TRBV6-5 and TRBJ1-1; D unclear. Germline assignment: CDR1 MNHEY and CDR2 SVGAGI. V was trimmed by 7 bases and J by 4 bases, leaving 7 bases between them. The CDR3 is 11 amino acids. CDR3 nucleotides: TGTGCCAGCACTTTTGGCACTGAAGCTTTCTTT. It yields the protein CASTFGTEAFF.

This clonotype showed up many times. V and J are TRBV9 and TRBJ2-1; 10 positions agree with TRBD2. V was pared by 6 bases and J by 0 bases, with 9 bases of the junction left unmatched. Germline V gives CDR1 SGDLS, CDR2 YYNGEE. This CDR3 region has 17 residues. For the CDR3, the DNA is TGTGCCAGCACCACCTCAGCGGGGGGGGCCTCCTACAATGAGCAGTTCTTC. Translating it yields CASTTSAGGASYNEQFF.

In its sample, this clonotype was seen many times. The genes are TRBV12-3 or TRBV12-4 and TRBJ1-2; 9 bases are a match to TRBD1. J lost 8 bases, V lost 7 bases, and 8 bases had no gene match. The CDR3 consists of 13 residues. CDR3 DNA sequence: TGTGCCAGCACCAAGACAGGGGGTGGAGGCTACACCTTC. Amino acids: CASTKTGGGGYTF.

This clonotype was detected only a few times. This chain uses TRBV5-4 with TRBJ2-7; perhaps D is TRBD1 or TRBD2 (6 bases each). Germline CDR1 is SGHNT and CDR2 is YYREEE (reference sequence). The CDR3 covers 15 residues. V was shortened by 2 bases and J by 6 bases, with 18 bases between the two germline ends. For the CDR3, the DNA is TGTGCCAGCAGCTTTTGGGGGGCCGGGCTTCTCGAGCAGTACGTC. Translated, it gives CASSFWGAGLLEQYV.

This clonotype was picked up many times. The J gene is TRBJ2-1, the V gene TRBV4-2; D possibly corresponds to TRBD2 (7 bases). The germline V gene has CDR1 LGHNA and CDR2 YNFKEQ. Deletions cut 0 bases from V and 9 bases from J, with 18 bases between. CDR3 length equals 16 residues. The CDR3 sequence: CASSQELRGPFIEQFF. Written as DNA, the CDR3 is TGTGCCAGCAGCCAAGAGCTGCGGGGGCCCTTCATTGAGCAGTTCTTC.

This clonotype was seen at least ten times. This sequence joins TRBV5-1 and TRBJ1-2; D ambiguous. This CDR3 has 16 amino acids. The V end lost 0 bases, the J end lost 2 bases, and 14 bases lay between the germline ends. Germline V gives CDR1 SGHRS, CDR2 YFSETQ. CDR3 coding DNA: TGCGCCAGCAGCTTGGCGAGTGGGCAGCAGAACTATGGCTACACCTTC. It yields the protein CASSLASGQQNYGYTF.

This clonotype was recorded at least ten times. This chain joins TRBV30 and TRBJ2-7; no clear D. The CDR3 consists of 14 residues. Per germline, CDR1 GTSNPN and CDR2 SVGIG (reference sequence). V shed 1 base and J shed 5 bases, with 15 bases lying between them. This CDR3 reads CAWSAPGPKDEQYF. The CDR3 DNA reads TGTGCCTGGAGTGCCCCAGGACCCAAGGACGAGCAGTACTTC.

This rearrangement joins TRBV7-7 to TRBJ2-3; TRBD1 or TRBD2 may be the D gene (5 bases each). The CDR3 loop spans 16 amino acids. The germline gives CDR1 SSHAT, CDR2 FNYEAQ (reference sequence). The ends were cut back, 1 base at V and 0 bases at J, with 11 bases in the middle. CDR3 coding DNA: TGTGCCAGCAGCTTAGGTTGGGGGAGTAGCACAGATACGCAGTATTTT. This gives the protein CASSLGWGSSTDTQYF.

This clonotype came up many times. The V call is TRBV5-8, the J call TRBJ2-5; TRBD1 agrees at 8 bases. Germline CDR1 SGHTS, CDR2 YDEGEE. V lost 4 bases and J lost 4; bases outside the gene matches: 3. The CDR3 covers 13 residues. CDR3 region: CASSLTGAETQYF. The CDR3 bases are TGTGCCAGCAGCCTGACAGGGGCAGAGACCCAGTACTTC.

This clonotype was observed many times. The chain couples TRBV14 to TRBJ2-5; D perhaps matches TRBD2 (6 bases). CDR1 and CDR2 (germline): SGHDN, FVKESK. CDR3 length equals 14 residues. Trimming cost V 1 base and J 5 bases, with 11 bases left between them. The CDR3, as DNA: TGTGCCAGCAGCCAAGTGCGGGATACGGAGACCCAGTACTTC. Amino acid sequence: CASSQVRDTETQYF.

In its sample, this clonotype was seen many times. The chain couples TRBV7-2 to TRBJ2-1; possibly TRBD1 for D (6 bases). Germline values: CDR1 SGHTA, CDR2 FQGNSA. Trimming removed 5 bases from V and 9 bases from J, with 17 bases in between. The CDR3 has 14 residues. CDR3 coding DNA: TGTGCCAGCAGCCAAGGGACATGGAATGGTGAGCAGTTCTTC. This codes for CASSQGTWNGEQFF.

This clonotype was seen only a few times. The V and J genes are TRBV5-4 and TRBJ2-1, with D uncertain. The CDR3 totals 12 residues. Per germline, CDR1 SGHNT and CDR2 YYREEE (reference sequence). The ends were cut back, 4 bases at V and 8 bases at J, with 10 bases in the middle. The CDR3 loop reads CASSPTLDEQFF. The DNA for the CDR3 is TGTGCCAGCAGCCCGACCCTGGATGAGCAGTTCTTC.

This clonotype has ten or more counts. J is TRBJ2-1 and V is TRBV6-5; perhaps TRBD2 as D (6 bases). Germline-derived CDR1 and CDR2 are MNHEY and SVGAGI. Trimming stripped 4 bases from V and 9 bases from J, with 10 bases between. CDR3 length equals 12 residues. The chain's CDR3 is CASSSAGREQFF. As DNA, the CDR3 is TGTGCCAGCAGTTCCGCGGGGCGTGAGCAGTTCTTC.

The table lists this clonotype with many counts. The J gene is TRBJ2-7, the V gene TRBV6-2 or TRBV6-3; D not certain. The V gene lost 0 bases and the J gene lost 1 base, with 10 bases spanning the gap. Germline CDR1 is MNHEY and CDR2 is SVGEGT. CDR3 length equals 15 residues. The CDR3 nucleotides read TGTGCCAGCAGTTACTCGAGAACCACATCCTACGAGCAGTACGTC. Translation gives CASSYSRTTSYEQYV.

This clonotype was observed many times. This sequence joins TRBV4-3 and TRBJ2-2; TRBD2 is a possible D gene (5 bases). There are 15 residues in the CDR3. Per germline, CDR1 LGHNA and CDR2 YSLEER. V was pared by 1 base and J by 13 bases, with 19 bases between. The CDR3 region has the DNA TGCGCCAGCAGCCAAGTTCGGAGCTCCCTGGGGAGGCTGTTTTTT. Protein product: CASSQVRSSLGRLFF.